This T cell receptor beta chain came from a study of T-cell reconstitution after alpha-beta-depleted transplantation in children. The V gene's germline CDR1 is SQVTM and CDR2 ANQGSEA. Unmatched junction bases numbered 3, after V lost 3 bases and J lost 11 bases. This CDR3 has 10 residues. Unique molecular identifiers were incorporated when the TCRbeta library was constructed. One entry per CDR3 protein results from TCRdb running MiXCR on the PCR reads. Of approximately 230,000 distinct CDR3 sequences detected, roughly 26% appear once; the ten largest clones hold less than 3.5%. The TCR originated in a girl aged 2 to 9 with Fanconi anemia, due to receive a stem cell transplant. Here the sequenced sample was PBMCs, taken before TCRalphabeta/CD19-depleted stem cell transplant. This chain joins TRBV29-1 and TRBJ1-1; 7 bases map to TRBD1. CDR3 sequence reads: CSVETGSAFF. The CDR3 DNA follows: TGCAGCGTTGAGACAGGGAGTGCTTTCTTT.